Following are 26 T cell receptor beta chains from one sample sequenced in a study of blood T cell repertoires in COVID-19. Assay: immunoSEQ multiplex PCR; the TCRdb copy retains only in-frame clones and omits some. The sample has 250,000 to 300,000 clones; 82% are singletons. Sequenced material: peripheral blood. The origin of the receptors is a woman between 18 and 29 years old with acute or convalescent COVID-19.

This chain links TRBV30 with TRBJ1-2, with 7 bases aligning to TRBD1. Trimming took 5 bases from V and 3 from J; bases not matched to a gene: 15. CDR3 length: 16 amino acids. CDR1 GTSNPN and CDR2 SVGIG come from the germline V gene (reference sequence). Written as DNA, the CDR3 is TGTGCCTGGGTAAGCCGAGGGACAGAAAGTTACTATGGCTACACCTTC. Its protein product is CAWVSRGTESYYGYTF.

The J gene is TRBJ2-7, the V gene TRBV10-3; 14 positions agree with TRBD2. The germline V gene encodes CDR1 ENHRY and CDR2 SYGVKD. This CDR3 contains 17 residues. After removal of 0 bases from V and 9 bases from J, the junction contained 10 bases not matched to a gene. The CDR3: CAISESSGLAGDSAQYF. In DNA form, the CDR3 reads TGTGCCATCAGTGAGTCGTCGGGACTAGCGGGAGACTCGGCGCAGTACTTC.

V gene TRBV5-6 combines with J gene TRBJ2-2; TRBD1 matches 7 bases. This CDR3 comprises 16 residues. The V and J ends lost 5 bases and 3 bases, in that order; junction bases with no gene match: 10. Germline V gene data show CDR1 as SGHDT and CDR2 as YYEEEE. As DNA, the CDR3 is TGTGCCAGCAGTTCGGGACAGAGGACCCACACCGGGGAGCTGTTTTTT. This codes for CASSSGQRTHTGELFF.

The CDR3 protein is CASSETTGSSYEQYF. The CDR3 DNA sequence: TGTGCCAGCAGTGAAACGACTGGCAGCTCCTACGAGCAGTACTTC. V usage is TRBV6-1 and J usage is TRBJ2-7; no reliable D call. This CDR3 region has 15 residues. Germline values: CDR1 MNHNS, CDR2 SASEGT. V was clipped by 2 bases and J by 0 bases, with 11 bases between them.

This rearrangement joins TRBV24-1 to TRBJ2-1, with 11 positions matching TRBD2. Germline V gene data show CDR1 as KGHDR and CDR2 as SFDVKD. The CDR3 totals 15 residues. V gave up 3 bases and J gave up 6 bases; unmatched junction bases: 3. The CDR3: CATSDPGTSGNEQFF. The CDR3 coding sequence is TGTGCCACCAGTGATCCGGGGACTAGCGGCAATGAGCAGTTCTTC.

The chain couples TRBV6-5 to TRBJ1-2; no reliable D call. Trimming cost V 2 bases and J 4 bases, with 8 bases left between them. This CDR3 is built from 13 residues. Per germline, CDR1 MNHEY and CDR2 SVGAGI. The CDR3 DNA reads as TGTGCCAGCAGTTACACCTCGCGCTATGGCTACACCTTC. The encoded protein is CASSYTSRYGYTF.

The rearrangement uses TRBV5-1 and TRBJ1-1; perhaps TRBD1 as D (6 bases). The germline V and J ends were trimmed by 5 bases and 3 bases, with 14 bases remaining between them. The length of the CDR3 is 14 residues. From germline, CDR1 is SGHRS and CDR2 YFSETQ. The CDR3 spells CASRPLGGDTEAFF. In nucleotides, the CDR3 is TGCGCCAGCAGACCCCTAGGGGGGGACACTGAAGCTTTCTTT.

The gene calls are TRBV6-6 and TRBJ2-3, with D possibly being TRBD2 (6 bases). V was shortened by 5 bases and J by 8 bases, with 14 bases between the two germline ends. Germline-derived CDR1 and CDR2 are MNHNY and SVGAGI (reference sequence). The CDR3 consists of 13 residues. Here the CDR3 DNA reads TGTGCCAGCAGTAGGGACTCGTCAGGTACGCAGTATTTT. Protein: CASSRDSSGTQYF.

The CDR3 reads CASSWTADNSPLHF. DNA for the CDR3: TGTGCCAGCTCCTGGACAGCCGATAATTCACCCCTCCACTTT. The chain couples TRBV18 to TRBJ1-6, with TRBD1 as a possible D gene (6 bases). V dropped 6 bases and J dropped 5 bases, with 11 bases sitting between them. Germline CDR1 KGHSH, CDR2 LQKENI. There are 14 residues in the CDR3.

The chain has TRBV27 and TRBJ1-1; 8 bases align to TRBD1. In germline, CDR1 is MNHEY, CDR2 SMNVEV (reference sequence). The ends lost 3 bases at V and 1 base at J; junction bases unmatched: 7. CDR3 length: 16 residues. CDR3 in amino acids: CASSLYRQGANTEAFF. The DNA of the CDR3 is TGTGCCAGCAGTTTGTACCGGCAGGGGGCGAACACTGAAGCTTTCTTT.

This clone came up once. The V and J genes are TRBV6-6 and TRBJ1-5, with a possible D match to TRBD1 (5 bases). The germline gives CDR1 MNHNY, CDR2 SVGAGI (reference sequence). Trimming removed 5 bases from V and 4 bases from J, with 15 bases in between. CDR3 length equals 15 residues. CDR3 nucleotide sequence: TGTGCCAGCAGTCCCGGGCCCGACAGAAATCAGCCCCAGCATTTT. It translates to CASSPGPDRNQPQHF.

V and J are TRBV14 and TRBJ2-1; TRBD1 is a possible D gene (5 bases). The length of the CDR3 is 13 residues. V was cut by 8 bases and J by 0 bases, with 8 bases left in between. Germline V CDR1 and CDR2: SGHDN, FVKESK. As DNA, the CDR3 is TGTGCCAGCGGGGCGCTCTCCTACAATGAGCAGTTCTTC. This sequence encodes CASGALSYNEQFF.

This clone was detected only a few times. The chain employs TRBV5-4 and TRBJ1-2; D unclear. Trimming took off 1 base at V and 3 bases at J, with 16 bases between the two ends. Germline-derived CDR1 and CDR2 are SGHNT and YYREEE (reference sequence). The CDR3 has 16 amino acids. CDR3 sequence: CASSLPGGQAHYGYTF. The CDR3 DNA reads as TGTGCCAGCAGCTTGCCAGGAGGCCAGGCGCACTATGGCTACACCTTC.

J is TRBJ2-5 and V is TRBV6-5, with a possible D match to TRBD2 (5 bases). The V and J ends lost 2 bases and 4 bases respectively, with 11 bases between them. Looked up from germline, CDR1 is MNHEY and CDR2 is SVGAGI. The CDR3 loop spans 14 amino acids. The CDR3 spells CASSYIDAGETQYF. CDR3 bases: TGTGCCAGCAGTTACATCGATGCGGGAGAGACCCAGTACTTC.

This clone was seen ten or more times. V gene TRBV6-1 combines with J gene TRBJ2-5, with 10 bases lining up with TRBD2. Germline V gene lookup returns CDR1 MNHNS and CDR2 SASEGT. The CDR3 sequence is 15 residues long. The V segment lost 2 bases and the J segment 4 bases; nucleotides outside the gene matches: 4. The CDR3 nucleotides read TGTGCCAGCAGTGAACGGCCTAGCGGGAGAGAGACCCAGTACTTC. Its translation: CASSERPSGRETQYF.

The V call is TRBV11-2, the J call TRBJ1-6; perhaps TRBD1 as D (6 bases). This CDR3 is built from 20 residues. V was clipped by 0 bases and J by 7 bases, with 25 bases between them. Germline V gene data show CDR1 as SGHAT and CDR2 as FQNNGV. The chain's CDR3 is CASSLEGSGGHYKVNSPLHF. Written as DNA, the CDR3 is TGTGCCAGCAGCTTAGAGGGGAGTGGGGGACATTACAAGGTAAATTCACCCCTCCACTTT.

The V call is TRBV30, the J call TRBJ1-6, with a possible D match to TRBD1 (6 bases). This CDR3 has 14 residues. Germline V gene data show CDR1 as GTSNPN and CDR2 as SVGIG (reference sequence). V was shortened by 4 bases and J by 11 bases, with 18 bases between the two germline ends. Here the CDR3 reads CAWTSRGGGTPLHF. The CDR3 nucleotides read TGTGCCTGGACCTCGCGGGGAGGGGGTACACCCCTCCACTTT.

This clone has a count of ten or more. The rearrangement uses TRBV7-3 and TRBJ2-5, with D possibly being TRBD1 (5 bases). The CDR3 totals 14 residues. CDR1 and CDR2 from the germline V gene are SGHTA and FQGTGA. Trimming pared 3 bases from V and 4 bases from J, leaving 12 bases between. CDR3 bases: TGTGCCAGCAGCTTTTTCGGGCAGGGAGAGACCCAGTACTTC. It yields the protein CASSFFGQGETQYF.

V gene TRBV28 combines with J gene TRBJ1-2, with 9 bases lining up with TRBD1. Losses at the gene ends were 6 bases for V and 4 bases for J; bases not matched to a gene: 6. In germline, CDR1 is MDHEN, CDR2 SYDVKM. The CDR3 extends over 14 amino acids. As DNA, the CDR3 is TGTGCCAGCAGAACGGACAGGGGAAGCTATGGCTACACCTTC. This gives the protein CASRTDRGSYGYTF.

The CDR3 sequence is CASSLRDRVQDTQYF. CDR3 DNA: TGCGCCAGCAGCTTGAGAGACAGGGTACAAGATACGCAGTATTTT. This chain connects TRBV5-1 to TRBJ2-3; 7 bases match TRBD1. J gave up 5 bases and V 1 base, and 7 bases lay outside the gene matches. The CDR3 has 15 amino acids. Germline assignment: CDR1 SGHRS and CDR2 YFSETQ.

The chain recombines TRBV7-2 with TRBJ2-3; weak D call: TRBD2 (6 bases). Germline V CDR1 and CDR2: SGHTA, FQGNSA. The CDR3 has 15 amino acids. V was shortened by 5 bases and J by 1 base, with 13 bases between the two germline ends. This chain's CDR3 is CASSRDSLGTDTQYF. Here the CDR3 DNA reads TGTGCCAGCAGCCGGGACTCCCTGGGCACAGATACGCAGTATTTT.

This clone was observed at least ten times. J is TRBJ1-1 and V is TRBV6-1; D is unclear. The CDR3 sequence is 16 residues long. V was clipped by 1 base and J by 0 bases, with 12 bases between them. CDR1 is MNHNS, CDR2 SASEGT, per germline. The CDR3 sequence is CASSEESGRMNTEAFF. The CDR3 DNA follows: TGTGCCAGCAGTGAAGAAAGCGGCAGAATGAACACTGAAGCTTTCTTT.

The chain has TRBV6-2 or TRBV6-3 and TRBJ2-5; D is unclear. Trimming took off 2 bases at V and 10 bases at J, with 17 bases between the two ends. Germline CDR1 is MNHEY and CDR2 is SVGEGT. This CDR3 contains 14 residues. CDR3 sequence reads: CASSYLDGSYDQYF. DNA for the CDR3: TGTGCCAGCAGTTACCTAGACGGTTCTTATGACCAGTACTTC.

This chain links TRBV19 with TRBJ2-1; 9 bases line up with TRBD2. The CDR3 has 18 residues. Germline V lookup: CDR1 LNHDA, CDR2 SQIVND (reference sequence). Germline trimming cut 3 bases from V and 2 bases from J; bases unmatched to any gene: 11. Written as DNA, the CDR3 is TGTGCCAGTAGTATTCAGGTTGCGGGAGGGTCTCCCTACAATGAGCAGTTCTTC. Translating gives CASSIQVAGGSPYNEQFF.

This clone was counted a few times. The genes are TRBV9 and TRBJ1-1; TRBD1 might be the D (5 bases). CDR1 is SGDLS, CDR2 YYNGEE, per germline. V gave up 0 bases and J gave up 6 bases, with 12 bases separating them. CDR3 length: 14 residues. The CDR3 here is CASSVGGLEPEAFF. The DNA of the CDR3 is TGTGCCAGCAGCGTAGGGGGCCTCGAGCCTGAAGCTTTCTTT. Looking up the rest from reference TRBV9 and TRBJ1-1 gives the full variable domain: DSGVTQTPKHLITATGQRVTLRCSPRSGDLSVYWYQQSLDQGLQFLIQYYNGEERAKGNILERFSAQQFPDLHSELNLSSLELGDSALYFCASSVGGLEPEAFFGQGTRLTVV.

The chain has TRBV19 and TRBJ1-1; 7 bases agree with TRBD1. Germline assignment: CDR1 LNHDA and CDR2 SQIVND (reference sequence). CDR3 length: 15 amino acids. The ends lost 4 bases at V and 0 bases at J; junction bases unmatched: 5. The DNA of the CDR3 is TGTGCCAGTAGTACATGGGGACAGCTGAACACTGAAGCTTTCTTT. Amino acid sequence: CASSTWGQLNTEAFF.